The 10 T cell receptor beta chains below all came from one sample that was sequenced in a study of T cell responses to AZD1222 COVID-19 vaccine (dated by TCRdb to the early 2020s). The time point label on this specimen signifies: about 28 days (+/-7) after the second vaccine dose. Libraries were constructed by the immunoSEQ multiplex PCR assay. Sourced from immuneACCESS, this table was stored by TCRdb with only in-frame sequences that have V and J called. A share of the clones is absent; for the studies checked, an unresolved V gene accounts for under half, and the remainder has no known explanation. A total of over 95,000 clones appear in this sample, roughly 83% of them only once. 12% to 15% of the sample belongs to the ten largest clones. The sample here was peripheral blood, taken 28 days after the second AZD1222 dose. Receptors originate from an adult who received the AZD1222 COVID-19 vaccine.

The V call is TRBV7-8, the J call TRBJ1-2; the match to TRBD1 covers 7 bases. V lost 2 bases and J lost 2; bases outside the gene matches: 11. This CDR3 region has 17 residues. The germline CDR1 and CDR2 sequences are SGHVS and FQNEAQ. CDR3 region: CASSLTPRGTLNYGYTF. For the CDR3, the DNA is TGTGCCAGCAGCTTAACCCCCAGGGGGACTCTGAACTATGGCTACACCTTC.

CDR3 protein: CASSYGQGGEKLFF. CDR3 DNA: TGTGCCAGCAGCTATGGACAGGGGGGTGAAAAACTGTTTTTT. The chain couples TRBV7-2 to TRBJ1-4, with 10 bases matching TRBD1. This CDR3 has 14 residues. Germline V gene data show CDR1 as SGHTA and CDR2 as FQGNSA. V gave up 4 bases and J gave up 7 bases; unmatched junction bases: 3.

This clone was picked up a small number of times. The gene calls are TRBV19 and TRBJ2-7; the match to TRBD2 covers 9 bases. The V gene's germline CDR1 is LNHDA and CDR2 SQIVND (reference sequence). The CDR3 loop spans 15 amino acids. Losses at the gene ends were 1 base for V and 3 bases for J; bases not matched to a gene: 4. CDR3 DNA: TGTGCCAGTAGTATAGTTTCTAGCGGGGACTACGAGCAGTACTTC. This encodes CASSIVSSGDYEQYF.

The genes are TRBV5-4 and TRBJ1-3; no reliable D call. Per germline, CDR1 SGHNT and CDR2 YYREEE (reference sequence). The CDR3 covers 14 residues. V dropped 1 base and J dropped 2 bases, with 7 bases sitting between them. In nucleotides, the CDR3 is TGTGCCAGCAGCTTGATGGGCGCTGGAAACACCATATATTTT. It translates to CASSLMGAGNTIYF. Filled out from reference TRBV5-4 and TRBJ1-3, the complete variable domain reads ETGVTQSPTHLIKTRGQQVTLRCSSQSGHNTVSWYQQALGQGPQFIFQYYREEENGRGNFPPRFSGLQFPNYSSELNVNALELDDSALYLCASSLMGAGNTIYFGEGSWLTVV.

The rearrangement joins TRBV2 to TRBJ2-7, with D perhaps TRBD2 (7 bases). This CDR3 region has 14 residues. The V and J ends lost 7 bases and 7 bases respectively, with 20 bases between them. CDR1 and CDR2 from the germline V gene are SNHLY and FYNNEI. CDR3 coding DNA: TGTGCCAGCAATAAAAGGGGGGGGAATTGGGAGCAGTACTTC. Translating it yields CASNKRGGNWEQYF. Together with reference TRBV2 and TRBJ2-7, the CDR3 gives the full variable domain: EPEVTQTPSHQVTQMGQEVILRCVPISNHLYFYWYRQILGQKVEFLVSFYNNEISEKSEIFDDQFSVERPDGSNFTLKIRSTKLEDSAMYFCASNKRGGNWEQYFGPGTRLTVT.

The chain carries TRBV11-3 and TRBJ2-2; maybe TRBD2 (6 bases). This CDR3 has 15 residues. The ends were cut back, 4 bases at V and 0 bases at J, with 9 bases in the middle. From germline, CDR1 is SGHNT and CDR2 YENEEA. The CDR3 region is CASSSRTTNTGELFF. For the CDR3, the DNA is TGTGCCAGCAGCTCCCGGACTACGAACACCGGGGAGCTGTTTTTT. Full variable domain (missing parts from reference TRBV11-3 and TRBJ2-2): EAGVVQSPRYKIIEKKQPVAFWCNPISGHNTLYWYLQNLGQGPELLIRYENEEAVDDSQLPKDRFSAERLKGVDSTLKIQPAELGDSAVYLCASSSRTTNTGELFFGEGSRLTVL.

The chain recombines TRBV7-8 with TRBJ2-7; TRBD1 aligns across 12 bases. J gave up 4 bases and V 3 bases, and 13 bases lay outside the gene matches. Germline CDR1 and CDR2: SGHVS and FQNEAQ. The CDR3 loop spans 18 amino acids. CDR3 residues: CASSFTESGTGGAYEQYF. CDR3 nucleotides: TGTGCCAGCAGCTTTACGGAGTCCGGGACAGGGGGCGCGTACGAGCAGTACTTC.

The table lists this clone with a count of one. The chain joins TRBV19 to TRBJ2-1; 7 positions match TRBD1. Per the germline V gene, CDR1 is LNHDA and CDR2 is SQIVND (reference sequence). The junction had 14 bases not matched to a gene; V was cut back by 3 bases and J by 0 bases. The CDR3 contains 19 residues. CDR3 sequence: CASSMEHLGQLASYNEQFF. The CDR3 bases are TGTGCCAGTAGTATGGAACACCTGGGACAGTTGGCCTCCTACAATGAGCAGTTCTTC.

This sequence joins TRBV29-1 and TRBJ1-3, with unresolved D. The CDR3 loop spans 15 amino acids. CDR1 is SQVTM, CDR2 ANQGSEA, per germline. V shed 6 bases and J shed 0 bases, with 15 bases lying between them. Here the CDR3 DNA reads TGCAGCGTCACGACCCCTCTGAGCTCTGGAAACACCATATATTTT. Amino acids: CSVTTPLSSGNTIYF.

This chain joins TRBV6-1 and TRBJ2-7; 7 positions match TRBD2. Germline CDR1 reads MNHNS; CDR2 reads SASEGT. The J segment lost 2 bases and the V segment lost 2 bases, leaving 6 bases of the junction unmatched. The CDR3 contains 15 residues. The CDR3 loop reads CASSEYTRGAYEQYF. For the CDR3, the DNA is TGTGCCAGCAGTGAATACACACGGGGGGCCTACGAGCAGTACTTC.